This is a list of T cell receptor beta chains from one sample in a study of blood T cell repertoires in COVID-19. Data came from immunoSEQ multiplex PCR; TCRdb stores just in-frame clones and leaves some out. The sample holds hundreds of thousands of clones, around 83% seen once. The source material was peripheral blood. The receptors were gathered from a woman aged 45-65 years with acute or convalescent COVID-19. Each CDR3 is given with its conserved first and last residue. A D gene is named only where the DNA matches it firmly. Where a row states a size, it is once, few, many or the class of an expanded clone; other rows omit it.

V gene,J gene,clone size,D gene,CDR3 protein,CDR3 DNA
TRBV7-9,TRBJ1-5,-,TRBD1,CAVGQGPEGNQPQHF,TGTGCCGTCGGACAGGGCCCCGAGGGCAATCAGCCCCAGCATTTT
TRBV29-1,TRBJ2-7,-,-,CSVVGREAHYEQYF,TGCAGCGTTGTAGGACGGGAAGCGCACTACGAGCAGTACTTC
TRBV5-1,TRBJ2-1,few,-,CASSLASGAFNEQFF,TGCGCCAGCAGCTTGGCTTCGGGAGCCTTCAATGAGCAGTTCTTC
TRBV19,TRBJ1-1,-,TRBD1,CASSIGYTGALPFF,TGTGCCAGTAGTATTGGATACACAGGGGCGTTGCCTTTCTTT
TRBV19,TRBJ1-1,-,-,CASSIRENTEAFF,TGTGCCAGTAGTATCCGGGAGAACACTGAAGCTTTCTTT
TRBV7-2,TRBJ2-1,-,TRBD2,CASSSGLVHPDEQFF,TGTGCCAGCAGCTCCGGACTAGTCCACCCCGATGAGCAGTTCTTC
TRBV6-5,TRBJ1-1,once,-,CASSRSPGNTEAFF,TGTGCCAGCAGCCGATCGCCAGGGAACACTGAAGCTTTCTTT
TRBV24-1,TRBJ2-3,-,-,CATSVPGVSTDTQYF,TGTGCCACCAGTGTCCCAGGGGTGAGCACAGATACGCAGTATTTT
TRBV11-2,TRBJ1-3,-,-,CASSLGASSGNTIYF,TGTGCCAGCAGCTTAGGGGCGTCTTCTGGAAACACCATATATTTT
TRBV19,TRBJ1-1,once,TRBD1,CASTPQTGTLNTEAFF,TGTGCCAGTACCCCTCAGACAGGGACCCTGAACACTGAAGCTTTCTTT
TRBV30,TRBJ2-7,-,-,CAWSNGVTYEQYF,TGTGCCTGGAGTAACGGAGTTACCTACGAGCAGTACTTC
TRBV14,TRBJ1-2,-,-,CASSHSNYGYTF,TGTGCCAGCAGCCACTCGAACTATGGCTACACCTTC
TRBV4-1,TRBJ1-1,-,-,CASSQVISVTEAFF,TGCGCCAGCAGCCAAGTCATCTCGGTTACTGAAGCTTTCTTT
TRBV12-3/TRBV12-4,TRBJ2-2,-,-,CASRNQAGELFF,TGTGCCAGCAGGAACCAGGCCGGGGAGCTGTTTTTT
TRBV10-3,TRBJ2-2,-,-,CAISPLASGELFF,TGTGCCATCAGCCCGCTAGCGTCCGGGGAGCTGTTTTTT
TRBV5-4,TRBJ2-1,-,-,CASSLGPNVDEQFF,TGTGCCAGCAGCTTGGGGCCCAATGTGGATGAGCAGTTCTTC
TRBV7-2,TRBJ1-3,-,-,CASSFGQHSGNTIYF,TGTGCCAGCAGCTTCGGACAGCACTCTGGAAACACCATATATTTT
TRBV10-3,TRBJ1-4,-,-,CAISAFSGEKLFF,TGTGCCATCAGTGCGTTCTCAGGGGAAAAACTGTTTTTT
TRBV27,TRBJ1-5,-,-,CASSLLGGVSNQPQHF,TGTGCCAGCAGTTTATTGGGGGGGGTTAGCAATCAGCCCCAGCATTTT
TRBV9,TRBJ2-1,once,-,CASSPPPGGTYNEQFF,TGTGCCAGCAGCCCCCCCCCTGGCGGGACTTACAATGAGCAGTTCTTC
TRBV3-1/TRBV3-2,TRBJ1-2,few,-,CASSQDSRRGGGYGYTF,TGTGCCAGCAGCCAAGATTCTCGGAGGGGAGGTGGCTATGGCTACACCTTC
TRBV19,TRBJ2-6,-,-,CASSIGGTRGANVLTF,TGTGCCAGTAGTATAGGAGGGACTCGGGGGGCCAACGTCCTGACTTTC
TRBV4-3,TRBJ1-3,-,TRBD1,CASSQDSGQLVSGNTIYF,TGCGCCAGCAGCCAAGATTCGGGACAGCTCGTCTCTGGAAACACCATATATTTT
TRBV29-1,TRBJ1-2,-,-,CSVEVVTPYGYTF,TGCAGCGTTGAAGTTGTGACACCCTATGGCTACACCTTC
TRBV7-2,TRBJ2-3,-,-,CASSTTTDTQYF,TGTGCCAGCAGTACAACCACGGATACGCAGTATTTT
TRBV18,TRBJ2-7,-,-,CASSPASGQPYEQYF,TGTGCCAGCTCACCGGCCTCAGGGCAGCCCTACGAGCAGTACTTC
TRBV11-3,TRBJ2-1,-,TRBD1,CASSAGTGGYNEQFF,TGTGCCAGCAGCGCCGGGACAGGGGGCTACAATGAGCAGTTCTTC
TRBV5-8,TRBJ2-2,few,TRBD1,CASRGQGNFGELFF,TGTGCCAGCAGAGGACAGGGGAACTTTGGGGAGCTGTTTTTT
TRBV7-8,TRBJ1-1,-,-,CASSLIPGRENTEAFF,TGTGCCAGCAGCTTAATTCCCGGACGGGAGAACACTGAAGCTTTCTTT
TRBV11-3,TRBJ1-6,-,TRBD1,CASSLSGQGNSPLHF,TGTGCCAGCAGCTTATCCGGACAGGGGAATTCACCCCTCCACTTT
TRBV19,TRBJ1-2,-,-,CASSIPPQSGGYTF,TGTGCCAGTAGTATACCCCCACAGAGCGGTGGCTACACCTTC
TRBV12-5,TRBJ1-2,-,-,CASARSGTIGYTF,TGTGCTAGTGCCCGTTCGGGGACTATTGGCTACACCTTC
TRBV7-2,TRBJ1-1,-,-,CASSLVAGTNTEAFF,TGTGCCAGCAGCTTAGTCGCAGGGACAAACACTGAAGCTTTCTTT
TRBV19,TRBJ1-5,-,-,CASSPGSNQPQHF,TGTGCCAGTTCGCCGGGGAGCAATCAGCCCCAGCATTTT
TRBV2,TRBJ2-1,-,TRBD2,CAAAGVLSNEQFF,TGTGCCGCAGCGGGGGTCCTGTCCAATGAGCAGTTCTTC
TRBV5-4,TRBJ2-7,-,-,CASSSQGREQYF,TGTGCCAGCAGCTCACAGGGTCGAGAGCAGTACTTC
TRBV6-5,TRBJ1-4,-,-,CASSQRGSNEKLFF,TGTGCCAGCAGTCAAAGGGGGTCTAATGAAAAACTGTTTTTT